Below are 20 T cell receptor beta chains sequenced from a single sample in a study of Graves' ophthalmopathy and Graves' hyperthyroidism (dated by TCRdb to 2016 to 2019). TCRdb lists the instrument as Illumina HiSeq 2000. For repertoire sequencing, the TCR beta CDR3 regions were amplified from RNA transcripts. The first round of RT-PCR was done with HTBI primers and the Qiagen OneStep RT-PCR kit, and was followed by a second round of multiplex PCR, then size selection and purification. In-frame beta chains were kept once TCRdb had trimmed the public reads at Q25 with fastp and called clones with MiXCR. Rows are combined by CDR3 protein, so each entry shows the most common genes and DNA. The sample table holds about 220,000 distinct CDR3 sequences, of which 20% to 25% were seen once. Approximately 39% of the sample goes to the ten largest clones. The material sequenced was peripheral blood. Every receptor here comes from a woman aged 45-65 years with Graves' ophthalmopathy. Donor details come from another sample of the same person, matched by shared clones.

This clonotype was counted ten times or more. J is TRBJ1-3 and V is TRBV29-1, with TRBD1 matching 11 bases. From germline, CDR1 is SQVTM and CDR2 ANQGSEA. The V gene end was trimmed by 4 bases and the J gene end by 2 bases; junction bases not matched to a gene: 4. This CDR3 contains 15 residues. Here the CDR3 reads CSVGADRGPGNTIYF. CDR3 DNA sequence: TGCAGCGTTGGAGCGGACAGGGGGCCTGGAAACACCATATATTTT.

This rearrangement joins TRBV28 to TRBJ2-5, with 10 bases fitting TRBD2. The junction had 8 bases not matched to a gene; V was cut back by 5 bases and J by 5 bases. The CDR3 spans 15 residues. CDR1 MDHEN and CDR2 SYDVKM come from the germline V gene. CDR3 region: CASSALAGVRETQYF. For the CDR3, the DNA is TGTGCCAGCAGTGCCCTAGCGGGAGTGCGTGAGACCCAGTACTTC.

This clonotype appeared many times. This chain uses TRBV5-1 with TRBJ2-1, with 9 bases aligning to TRBD1. The germline gives CDR1 SGHRS, CDR2 YFSETQ. V dropped 6 bases and J dropped 5; count of bases not matched to a gene: 6. This CDR3 is 14 amino acids long. The CDR3 protein is CASKYRGLDNEQFF. The CDR3 DNA is TGCGCCAGCAAGTACAGGGGGCTGGACAATGAGCAGTTCTTC.

This clonotype was picked up many times. The J gene is TRBJ2-7, the V gene TRBV28, with D possibly being TRBD1 or TRBD2 (5 bases each). The CDR3 spans 14 residues. Trimming left V 1 base short and J 4 bases short, with 11 bases between. Germline V gene data show CDR1 as MDHEN and CDR2 as SYDVKM. The CDR3 region is CASSLYGTGYEQYF. The DNA of the CDR3 is TGTGCCAGCAGTTTATACGGGACCGGTTACGAGCAGTACTTC. Looking up the rest from reference TRBV28 and TRBJ2-7 gives the full variable domain: DVKVTQSSRYLVKRTGEKVFLECVQDMDHENMFWYRQDPGLGLRLIYFSYDVKMKEKGDIPEGYSVSREKKERFSLILESASTNQTSMYLCASSLYGTGYEQYFGPGTRLTVT.

This clonotype has a count of ten or more. The chain couples TRBV12-3 or TRBV12-4 to TRBJ1-2, with D perhaps matching TRBD1 (6 bases). V shed 5 bases and J shed 5 bases, with 18 bases lying between them. The CDR3 runs to 15 residues. This chain's CDR3 is CASSPGAGAGYGYTF. DNA for the CDR3: TGTGCCAGCAGTCCAGGGGCGGGAGCGGGGTATGGCTACACCTTC.

This clonotype was seen ten or more times. The chain recombines TRBV12-3 or TRBV12-4 with TRBJ1-3; D may be TRBD1 (5 bases). The CDR3 spans 14 residues. V gave up 5 bases and J gave up 1 base, with 9 bases separating them. CDR3 amino acids: CASSRGASGNTIYF. The CDR3 bases are TGTGCCAGCAGTCGGGGCGCGTCTGGAAACACCATATATTTT.

This clonotype was counted ten times or more. The gene calls are TRBV7-9 and TRBJ2-5, with D tentatively TRBD1 (6 bases). The CDR3 sequence is 16 residues long. Germline V gene lookup returns CDR1 SEHNR and CDR2 FQNEAQ (reference sequence). Trimming took 0 bases from V and 5 from J, leaving 16 bases between them. The CDR3 reads CASSLAQGRFVETQYF. In nucleotides, the CDR3 is TGTGCCAGCAGCTTAGCGCAGGGGCGCTTTGTCGAGACCCAGTACTTC.

The DNA for the CDR3 is TGTGCCAGCACCCCCCAGCCCGCTGCCTACGAGCAGTACTTC. It yields the protein CASTPQPAAYEQYF. This chain uses TRBV28 with TRBJ2-7; D is unresolved. Trimming shortened V by 7 bases and J by 2 bases, and 15 bases separated the two germline ends. The CDR3 loop spans 14 amino acids. Germline V gives CDR1 MDHEN, CDR2 SYDVKM.

This rearrangement joins TRBV5-1 to TRBJ2-5; 8 positions agree with TRBD2. CDR1 is SGHRS, CDR2 YFSETQ, per germline. Trimming removed 0 bases from V and 3 bases from J; junction bases left unmatched: 4. This CDR3 region has 15 residues. The CDR3 DNA follows: TGCGCCAGCAGCTTGGTAGCGGGAAGAGAAGAGACCCAGTACTTC. It encodes CASSLVAGREETQYF.

DNA of the CDR3: TGCAGTGGGTCTGGGGGGGGGGTCACTGAAGCTTTCTTT. Its protein product is CSGSGGGVTEAFF. The V and J genes are TRBV20-1 and TRBJ1-1, with D perhaps TRBD1 (5 bases). With 7 bases removed from V and 4 bases from J, the gap between germline ends came to 16 bases. CDR3 length: 13 residues. Per the germline V gene, CDR1 is DFQATT and CDR2 is SNEGSKA (reference sequence).

This clonotype was seen at least ten times. The chain is built from TRBV12-3 or TRBV12-4 and TRBJ2-7; no clear D gene. This CDR3 spans 13 amino acids. V lost 6 bases and J 3 bases, leaving 12 bases between the germline ends. CDR3 coding DNA: TGTGCCAGCAGAAGAGTACGGATCTACGAGCAGTACTTC. It encodes CASRRVRIYEQYF.

This clonotype has ten or more counts. The chain joins TRBV7-9 to TRBJ2-7, with no clear D. The CDR3 sequence is 12 residues long. The V and J ends lost 1 base and 4 bases respectively, with 5 bases between them. From germline, CDR1 is SEHNR and CDR2 FQNEAQ (reference sequence). The CDR3 loop is CASSLDKYEQYF. CDR3 DNA: TGTGCCAGCAGCTTAGACAAATACGAGCAGTACTTC.

There are many counts of this clonotype. This may arise from a read error, as a much more abundant clone is one base away. V is TRBV12-3 or TRBV12-4 and J is TRBJ2-2, with D possibly matching TRBD1 (5 bases). Between the trimmed V and J ends, which lost 8 bases and 14 bases, there was a span of 24 bases. The CDR3 spans 14 residues. CDR3: CASGRQSDPKLLFF. In DNA form, the CDR3 reads TGTGCCAGCGGTCGACAGTCGGACCCAAAGCTCCTGTTTTTT.

In its sample, this clonotype was seen many times. This chain uses TRBV12-5 with TRBJ2-5; D is undetermined. CDR1 is LGHNT, CDR2 FRNRAP, per germline. The ends were cut back, 2 bases at V and 2 bases at J, with 6 bases in the middle. CDR3 length equals 13 residues. The CDR3 loop is CASGLIAQETQYF. The CDR3 DNA sequence: TGTGCTAGTGGTTTGATAGCTCAAGAGACCCAGTACTTC.

This chain uses TRBV5-6 with TRBJ2-7; D might be TRBD1 or TRBD2, each matching 5 bases. This CDR3 spans 13 amino acids. The germline V gene encodes CDR1 SGHDT and CDR2 YYEEEE. The ends were cut back, 4 bases at V and 2 bases at J, with 10 bases in the middle. CDR3: CASSPQGPYEQYF. The CDR3 DNA reads as TGTGCCAGCAGCCCGCAGGGACCCTACGAGCAGTACTTC.

Ten or more counts support this clonotype. The rearrangement links TRBV7-9 to TRBJ1-2; perhaps TRBD1 as D (6 bases). Germline values: CDR1 SEHNR, CDR2 FQNEAQ (reference sequence). The CDR3 is made up of 15 amino acids. Trimming pared 1 base from V and 3 bases from J, leaving 12 bases between. CDR3 bases: TGTGCCAGCAGCTTAGACAGGGCGGTGGACTATGGCTACACCTTC. Amino acids: CASSLDRAVDYGYTF.

This clonotype was counted ten times or more. The rearrangement joins TRBV9 to TRBJ2-5, with D maybe TRBD2 (6 bases). The CDR3 loop spans 14 amino acids. The germline gives CDR1 SGDLS, CDR2 YYNGEE. V lost 0 bases and J lost 4, with 10 bases in between. The CDR3: CASSVGPAGETQYF. CDR3 coding DNA: TGTGCCAGCAGCGTAGGCCCAGCGGGAGAGACCCAGTACTTC.

This clonotype was seen many times. The rearrangement joins TRBV20-1 to TRBJ2-7; the D gene could be TRBD1 or TRBD2 (5 bases each). In germline, CDR1 is DFQATT, CDR2 SNEGSKA (reference sequence). This CDR3 region has 17 residues. Trimming removed 2 bases from V and 4 bases from J, with 24 bases in between. The CDR3 sequence is CSARPFGDVGLGYEQYF. CDR3 nucleotides: TGCAGTGCTAGACCCTTTGGGGACGTTGGTTTGGGATACGAGCAGTACTTC.

This clonotype was found many times. J is TRBJ2-4 and V is TRBV12-3 or TRBV12-4, with D hard to call. The CDR3 is 17 residues long. The V and J ends lost 3 bases and 1 base respectively, with 16 bases between them. CDR3 loop: CASSLLGLVTAKNIQYF. For the CDR3, the DNA is TGTGCCAGCAGTTTGTTGGGGTTAGTTACGGCCAAAAACATTCAGTACTTC.

This clonotype came up many times. The CDR3 loop is CASSLTSRTGEAFF. The DNA for the CDR3 is TGTGCCAGCAGCTTAACGTCCAGGACAGGGGAAGCTTTCTTT. The V call is TRBV7-3, the J call TRBJ1-1, with 8 nucleotides matching TRBD1. CDR1 is SGHTA and CDR2 is FQGTGA in the germline V gene. The V and J ends lost 0 bases and 8 bases, in that order; junction bases with no gene match: 5. The CDR3 runs 14 residues.